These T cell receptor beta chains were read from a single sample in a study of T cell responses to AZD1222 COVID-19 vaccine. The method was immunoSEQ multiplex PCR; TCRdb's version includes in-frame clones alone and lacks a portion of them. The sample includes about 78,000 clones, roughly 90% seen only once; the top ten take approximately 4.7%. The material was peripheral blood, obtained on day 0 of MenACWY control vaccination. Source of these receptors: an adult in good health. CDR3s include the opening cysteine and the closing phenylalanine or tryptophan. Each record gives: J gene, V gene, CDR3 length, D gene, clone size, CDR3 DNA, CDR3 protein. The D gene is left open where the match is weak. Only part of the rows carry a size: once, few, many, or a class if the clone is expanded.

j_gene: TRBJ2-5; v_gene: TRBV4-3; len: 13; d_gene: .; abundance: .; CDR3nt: TGCGCCAGCAGCCAAGCCGGCGGCGAGACCCAGTACTTC; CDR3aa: CASSQAGGETQYF
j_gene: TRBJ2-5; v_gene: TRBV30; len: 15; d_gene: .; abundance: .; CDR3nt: TGTGCCTGGAGTGTACGCAGGGGAGCGCAAGAGACCCAGTACTTC; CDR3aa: CAWSVRRGAQETQYF
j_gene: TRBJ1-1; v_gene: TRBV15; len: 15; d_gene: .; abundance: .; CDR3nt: TGTGCCACCAGCCCCCTTCCAGGAGGGAACACTGAAGCTTTCTTT; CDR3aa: CATSPLPGGNTEAFF
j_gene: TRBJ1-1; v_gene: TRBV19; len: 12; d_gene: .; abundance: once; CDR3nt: TGTGCCAGTAGTAAAGGTCGGATATCAGCTTTCTTT; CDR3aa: CASSKGRISAFF
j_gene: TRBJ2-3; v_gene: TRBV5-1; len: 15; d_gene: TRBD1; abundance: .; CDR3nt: TGCGCCAGCAGCTATAGACAGGGCCCCACAGATACGCAGTATTTT; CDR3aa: CASSYRQGPTDTQYF
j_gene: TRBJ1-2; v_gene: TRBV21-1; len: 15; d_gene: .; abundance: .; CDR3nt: TGTGCCAGCAGCAATTGGTGGCAGGACTTCTATGGCTACACCTTC; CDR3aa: CASSNWWQDFYGYTF
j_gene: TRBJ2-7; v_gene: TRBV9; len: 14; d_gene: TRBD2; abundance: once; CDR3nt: TGTGCCAGCAGCCCTAGCGGCGCCGCAATTGAGCAGTACTTC; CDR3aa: CASSPSGAAIEQYF
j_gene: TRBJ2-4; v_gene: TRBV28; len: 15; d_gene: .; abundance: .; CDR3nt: TGTGCCAGCAGTTTGCCCAGGGGCGGCAAAAACATTCAGTACTTC; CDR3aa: CASSLPRGGKNIQYF
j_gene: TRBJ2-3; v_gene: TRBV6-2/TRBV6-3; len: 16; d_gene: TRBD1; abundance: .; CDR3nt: TGTGCCAGCAGTTTTTCCGGGCAGGGGGCCACAGATACGCAGTATTTT; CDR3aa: CASSFSGQGATDTQYF
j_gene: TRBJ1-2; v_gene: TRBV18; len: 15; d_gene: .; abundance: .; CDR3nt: TGTGCCAGCTCACCAGAGAGACAGGCTAACTATGGCTACACCTTC; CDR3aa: CASSPERQANYGYTF
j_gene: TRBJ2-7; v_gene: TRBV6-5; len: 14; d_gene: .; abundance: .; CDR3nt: TGTGCCAGCAATCCCTGGGACAAAACGAGCGAGCAGTACTTC; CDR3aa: CASNPWDKTSEQYF
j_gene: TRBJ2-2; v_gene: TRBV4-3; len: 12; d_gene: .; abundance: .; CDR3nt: TGCGCCAGCAGCCACGGGACCGGGGAGCTGTTTTTT; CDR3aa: CASSHGTGELFF
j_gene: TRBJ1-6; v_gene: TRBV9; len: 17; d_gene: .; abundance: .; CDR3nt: TGTGCCAGCAGCGAACGGCGGGGGGCAACCTATAATTCACCCCTCCACTTT; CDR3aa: CASSERRGATYNSPLHF
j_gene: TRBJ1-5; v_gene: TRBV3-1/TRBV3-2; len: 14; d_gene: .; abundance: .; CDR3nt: TGTGCCAGCAGCCAAGAGCCAGAGGATCAGCCCCAGCATTTT; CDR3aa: CASSQEPEDQPQHF
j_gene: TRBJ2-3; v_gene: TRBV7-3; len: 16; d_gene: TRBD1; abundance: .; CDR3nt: TGTGCCAGCAGCTTAGGTCCACAGGGGGTCACAGATACGCAGTATTTT; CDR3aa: CASSLGPQGVTDTQYF
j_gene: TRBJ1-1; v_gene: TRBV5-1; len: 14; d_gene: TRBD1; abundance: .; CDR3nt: TGCGCCAGCAGCTTGGGAGGGGGCCCGACTGAAGCTTTCTTT; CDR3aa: CASSLGGGPTEAFF
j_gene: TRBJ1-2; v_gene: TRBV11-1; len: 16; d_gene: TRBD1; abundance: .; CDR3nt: TGTGCCAGCAGCCCCCAGTTGGGGACAGCTAACTATGGCTACACCTTC; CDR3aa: CASSPQLGTANYGYTF
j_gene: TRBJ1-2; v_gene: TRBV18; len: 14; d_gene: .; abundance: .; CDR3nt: TGTGCCAGCTCACCATCCCCGGGATGGGATGGCTACACCTTC; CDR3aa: CASSPSPGWDGYTF
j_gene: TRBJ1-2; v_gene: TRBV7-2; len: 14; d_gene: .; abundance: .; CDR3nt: TGTGCCAGCATCCGGGGGCAGGGACGCTATGGCTACACCTTC; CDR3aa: CASIRGQGRYGYTF
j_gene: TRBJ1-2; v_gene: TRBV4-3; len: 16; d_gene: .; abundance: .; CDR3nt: TGCGCCAGCAGCCAAGAATTAGAAGGGTCGAACTATGGCTACACCTTC; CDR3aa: CASSQELEGSNYGYTF
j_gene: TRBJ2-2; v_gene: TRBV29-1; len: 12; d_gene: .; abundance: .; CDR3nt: TGCAGCGGTCGACAGAACACCGGGGAGCTGTTTTTT; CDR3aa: CSGRQNTGELFF
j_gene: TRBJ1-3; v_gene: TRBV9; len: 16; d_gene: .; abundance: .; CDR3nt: TGTGCCAGCAGCGTAGAGGACGGTGGCACTGGAAACACCATATATTTT; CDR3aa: CASSVEDGGTGNTIYF
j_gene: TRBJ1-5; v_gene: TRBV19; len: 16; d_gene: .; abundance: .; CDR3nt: TGTGCCAGTAGTATAGATCCGGGCCATAGCAATCAGCCCCAGCATTTT; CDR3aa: CASSIDPGHSNQPQHF
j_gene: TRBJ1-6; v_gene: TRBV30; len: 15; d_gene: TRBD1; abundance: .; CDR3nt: TGTGCCTGGAGGCCGGGAGGACAGGTATACTCACCCCTCCACTTT; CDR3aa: CAWRPGGQVYSPLHF
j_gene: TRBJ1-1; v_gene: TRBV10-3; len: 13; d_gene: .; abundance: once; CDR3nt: TGTGCCTCGGGGGGCCAGACTAACACTGAAGCTTTCTTT; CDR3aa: CASGGQTNTEAFF
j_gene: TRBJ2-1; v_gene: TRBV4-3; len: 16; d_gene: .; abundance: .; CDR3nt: TGCGCCAGCAGCTCCGCGATCCCCGAGGGCGGAGATGAGCAGTTCTTC; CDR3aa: CASSSAIPEGGDEQFF
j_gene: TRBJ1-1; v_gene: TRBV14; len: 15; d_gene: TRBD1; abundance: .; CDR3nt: TGTGCCAGCAGCCAAGGGTACAGGGGAGACACTGAAGCTTTCTTT; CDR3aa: CASSQGYRGDTEAFF
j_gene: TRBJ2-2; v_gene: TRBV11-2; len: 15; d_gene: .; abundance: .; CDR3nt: TGTGCCAGCAGCCTAGACAGGTACAACACCGGGGAGCTGTTTTTT; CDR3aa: CASSLDRYNTGELFF
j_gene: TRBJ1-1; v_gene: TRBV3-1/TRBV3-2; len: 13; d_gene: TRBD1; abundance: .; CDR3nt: TGTGCCAGCAGCCCAGGGGGTAACACTGAAGCTTTCTTT; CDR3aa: CASSPGGNTEAFF
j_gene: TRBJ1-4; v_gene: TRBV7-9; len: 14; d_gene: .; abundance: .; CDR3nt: TGTGCCAGCAGCTTAGACGGGCCTGGTGAAAAACTGTTTTTT; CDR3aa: CASSLDGPGEKLFF
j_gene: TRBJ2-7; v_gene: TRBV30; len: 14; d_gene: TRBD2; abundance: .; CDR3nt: TGTGCCTGGGCACGGCGGGGGGGCCTGTATCAGCAGTACTTC; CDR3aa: CAWARRGGLYQQYF
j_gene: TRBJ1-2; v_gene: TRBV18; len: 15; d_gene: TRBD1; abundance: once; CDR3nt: TGTGCCAGCTCGACCTGGGACAGGGATTACTATGGCTACACCTTC; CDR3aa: CASSTWDRDYYGYTF
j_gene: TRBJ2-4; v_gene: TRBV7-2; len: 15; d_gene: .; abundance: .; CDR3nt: TGTGCCAGCAACTTAGACCCAGTGGCCAAAAACATTCAGTACTTC; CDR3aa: CASNLDPVAKNIQYF